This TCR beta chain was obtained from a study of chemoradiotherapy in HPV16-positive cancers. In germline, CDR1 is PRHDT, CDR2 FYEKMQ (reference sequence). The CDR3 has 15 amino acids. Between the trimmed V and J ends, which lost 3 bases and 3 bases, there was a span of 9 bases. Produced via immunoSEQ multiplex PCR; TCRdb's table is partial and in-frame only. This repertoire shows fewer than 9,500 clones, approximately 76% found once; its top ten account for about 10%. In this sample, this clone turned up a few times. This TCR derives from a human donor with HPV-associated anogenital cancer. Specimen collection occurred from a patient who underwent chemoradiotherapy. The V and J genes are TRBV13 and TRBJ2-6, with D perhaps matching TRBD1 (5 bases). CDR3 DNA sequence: TGTGCCAGCAGCTTGCAGGGTAGTGGGGCCAACGTCCTGACTTTC. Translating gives CASSLQGSGANVLTF.